This record covers a single T cell receptor beta chain. V shed 6 bases and J 6 bases; nucleotides not matched to a gene: 5. The CDR3 loop spans 12 amino acids. This entry comes from a study of blood T cell repertoires in COVID-19. The data were produced by immunoSEQ multiplex PCR, yet TCRdb's version contains in-frame clones alone and is incomplete. This repertoire shows some 460,000 clones, roughly 87% found once; its top ten account for about 0.75%. The chain has TRBV12-3 or TRBV12-4 and TRBJ2-7; 7 bases fit TRBD1. The sample taken for sequencing was PBMCs or T cells enriched from blood (not recorded which). This clonotype originated in a woman aged 18-29 years who had recovered from COVID-19. The CDR3 loop is CASRDDRAEQYF. CDR3 coding DNA: TGTGCCAGCAGAGACGACAGGGCCGAGCAGTACTTC.